Listed below are T cell receptor beta chains from one sample, sequenced in a study of blood T cell repertoires in COVID-19. The table came from immunoSEQ multiplex PCR; TCRdb's copy has only in-frame clones and leaves some out. This sample carries approximately 170,000 clones, roughly 88% of them seen once, and the ten largest clones take approximately 1.3%. The sample taken for sequencing was peripheral blood. Receptor source: a man aged 55-75 years who had recovered from COVID-19. Both conserved end residues are part of each CDR3. D genes are given only for firm matches. Where a row states a size, it is once, few, many or the class of an expanded clone; other rows omit it.

d_call | clone_size | j_call | v_call | cdr3_nt | cdr3_aa
TRBD1 | . | TRBJ1-4 | TRBV5-6 | TGTGCCAGCAGCTCCGGGACAGGGGTCCTTGGTGAAAAACTGTTTTTT | CASSSGTGVLGEKLFF
TRBD1 | once | TRBJ2-1 | TRBV5-1 | TGCGCCAGCAGCTCTGGACAGGGCTCCTACAATGAGCAGTTCTTC | CASSSGQGSYNEQFF
TRBD1 | few | TRBJ1-1 | TRBV19 | TGTGCCAGTAGTAAGACCGGACAGGATGAAGCTTTCTTT | CASSKTGQDEAFF
TRBD2 | once | TRBJ2-4 | TRBV7-2 | TGTGCCAGCAGCCCGCCAAGGGAGGGTGCCAAAAACATTCAGTACTTC | CASSPPREGAKNIQYF
. | . | TRBJ1-1 | TRBV5-1 | TGCGCCAGCAGTTACGTCCAAGGAGAAGAAGAAGCTTTCTTT | CASSYVQGEEEAFF
TRBD1 | . | TRBJ1-2 | TRBV18 | TGTGCCAGCTCACCGGGACAGGGAAATGGCTACACCTTC | CASSPGQGNGYTF
. | few | TRBJ2-1 | TRBV6-5 | TGTGCCAGCAGTTACTCGTCAAGGGGATTTGATGAGCAGTTCTTC | CASSYSSRGFDEQFF
. | . | TRBJ2-3 | TRBV5-4 | TGTGCCAGCAGCTCACGGGGGAGCACAGATACGCAGTATTTT | CASSSRGSTDTQYF
TRBD1 | . | TRBJ2-1 | TRBV18 | TGTGCCAGCTCACCTGGGACAGAAGTCTACAATGAGCAGTTCTTC | CASSPGTEVYNEQFF
. | . | TRBJ1-1 | TRBV19 | TGTGCCAGTAGTACGGGACATACGAACACTGAAGCTTTCTTT | CASSTGHTNTEAFF
TRBD2 | once | TRBJ2-2 | TRBV6-5 | TGTGCCAGCAGTAACGTTAACAGCGGGAATGGGGAGCTGTTTTTT | CASSNVNSGNGELFF
TRBD1 | . | TRBJ2-1 | TRBV11-3 | TGTGCCAGCAGCCCAACCGGGACAGGGAACAATGAGCAGTTCTTC | CASSPTGTGNNEQFF
. | . | TRBJ2-3 | TRBV7-2 | TGTGCCAGCAGCTTAGTGGCGGGGACCGACACAGATACGCAGTATTTT | CASSLVAGTDTDTQYF
TRBD1 | . | TRBJ2-1 | TRBV2 | TGTGCCAGCAGCGAACAGGGGACAGGGAACGGTGAGCAGTTCTTC | CASSEQGTGNGEQFF